This T cell receptor beta chain was retrieved from a study of blood T cell repertoires in COVID-19. About the study: Samples taken during acute and convalescent COVID-19 were collected in the United States, Italy and Spain. T cells, B-cell-depleted T cells, or PBMCs supplied cDNA or gDNA.

The junction had 11 bases not matched to a gene; V was cut back by 4 bases and J by 1 base. CDR1 and CDR2 from the germline V gene are MDHEN and SYDVKM. This CDR3 spans 17 amino acids. Original processing methods: Amplification of reference gene primers was used by the study to estimate nucleated cell counts. The protocol was immunoSEQ multiplex PCR, while the TCRdb copy is restricted to in-frame clones and leaves out a portion. V and J calls and clone size are given by that table; D and trimming were obtained from the DNA. Of about 260,000 clones listed, 80% to 85% are singletons. The sample consisted of peripheral blood. The TCR was taken from a woman between 40 and 50 years old who had recovered from COVID-19. The gene calls are TRBV28 and TRBJ1-1; 8 bases are shared with TRBD1. The CDR3 is CASSSARTGRANTEAFF. As DNA, the CDR3 is TGTGCCAGCAGTTCCGCTCGGACAGGGAGGGCGAACACTGAAGCTTTCTTT.